The present entry profiles one T cell receptor (beta chain) with its context. The antigen is unknown. The entry originates in a study of cytomegalovirus exposure and HLA in healthy donors. All the people who gave samples were healthy bone marrow donors. Study-wide findings and caveats: A later analysis reportedly identified an Asian-associated ancestry cluster as carrying fewer N-insertions than the 666-donor mean. The authors later found TCR association rates varying by HLA locus, with DRB1 most and HLA-C fewest.

Researchers ran the PCR with 60 Vbeta and 13 Jbeta primers. Assay: immunoSEQ multiplex PCR; the TCRdb copy retains only in-frame clones and omits some. The sample yields 110,000 or so clones, over 65% seen once. Trimming took off 10 bases at V and 5 bases at J, with 13 bases between the two ends. The CDR3 consists of 12 residues. Sequenced input: PBMCs. This rearrangement joins TRBV6-7 to TRBJ2-3; D unresolved. TRBV6-7 carries the ORF label, with uncertain function. This TCR was sampled from a female donor in good health and CMV-seronegative. The CDR3 reads CATDKSIDTQYF. In DNA, the CDR3 is TGTGCCACCGACAAAAGTATAGATACGCAGTATTTT.